This T cell receptor (beta chain) was obtained from a study of control samples from healthy donors and cancer patients. With respect to this clone: In the same sample, other DNA sequences code for this CDR3.

Libraries were prepared by immunoSEQ multiplex PCR; TCRdb keeps only in-frame clonotypes and omits some of them. Of some 120,000 clones listed, more than 75% are singletons. The germline V gene encodes CDR1 SGHRS and CDR2 YFSETQ. The CDR3 contains 15 residues. The V gene lost 4 bases and the J gene lost 7 bases, with 17 bases spanning the gap. This sequence originates from a man between 40 and 49 years old in good health. The sequencing sample was made of blood. The rearrangement uses TRBV5-1 and TRBJ1-4; a possible D gene is TRBD1 (6 bases). CDR3 DNA: TGCGCCAGCAGCACGGACGGGGGAGGGGGTGAAAAACTGTTTTTT. Amino acid sequence: CASSTDGGGGEKLFF.